A selection of T cell receptor beta chains follows, all from one sample in a study of blood T cell repertoires in COVID-19. Profiling relied on immunoSEQ multiplex PCR, and the TCRdb table lists in-frame clones only, not all of them. The repertoire holds approximately 110,000 clones, with roughly 85% as singletons. The sequenced material came from peripheral blood. The origin of the receptors is a man aged 40-49 years with acute or convalescent COVID-19. Each CDR3 is given with its conserved first and last residue. A D gene is named only where the DNA matches it firmly. Rows may omit the clone size; those that give it use once, few, many or a size class.

>TRBV25-1|-|TRBD1|TRBJ2-1|15
TGTGCCAGCAGTGACAGGGGGCCATCCTACAATGAGCAGTTCTTC
CASSDRGPSYNEQFF
>TRBV5-1|once|TRBD2|TRBJ2-3|16
TGCGCCAGCAGCCCAACCTTAGCGGGGGGTATAGATACGCAGTATTTT
CASSPTLAGGIDTQYF
>TRBV2|once|TRBD1|TRBJ2-6|18
TGTGCCAGCAGTGCTAAAGGACAGGGTAGCTCTGGGGCCAACGTCCTGACTTTC
CASSAKGQGSSGANVLTF
>TRBV7-9|-|-|TRBJ1-3|16
TGTGCCAGCAGCCCAAGCCGGGGGGAGGTCGGAAACACCATATATTTT
CASSPSRGEVGNTIYF
>TRBV19|-|TRBD1|TRBJ2-1|19
TGTGCCAGTAGTATAGCCCCTTCGACCTCAGGGGGCCCCTACAATGAGCAGTTCTTC
CASSIAPSTSGGPYNEQFF
>TRBV12-3/TRBV12-4|-|-|TRBJ1-1|13
TGTGCCAGCAGTGAGTTCGCGAACACTGAAGCTTTCTTT
CASSEFANTEAFF
>TRBV29-1|-|-|TRBJ1-3|14
TGCAGCGTTGAAGAACAGGGCTATGGAAACACCATATATTTT
CSVEEQGYGNTIYF
>TRBV9|-|TRBD2|TRBJ2-3|15
TGTGCCAGCAGCGTAGAGGGAGGGAGCACAGATACGCAGTATTTT
CASSVEGGSTDTQYF
>TRBV11-2|-|TRBD1|TRBJ2-7|15
TGTGCCAGCAGGCGACCGGGACAGGGTTCCTACGAGCAGTACTTC
CASRRPGQGSYEQYF
>TRBV5-1|-|-|TRBJ1-1|13
TGCGCCAGCAGCTTTGCAGGGATGACTGAAGCTTTCTTT
CASSFAGMTEAFF
>TRBV24-1|few|TRBD1|TRBJ1-2|14
TGTGCCACCAGTGATCAGGGGGTCAACTATGGCTACACCTTC
CATSDQGVNYGYTF
>TRBV7-8|-|-|TRBJ1-5|18
TGTGCCAGCAGCTTAGCCGAGCAAAGGGGTGACAGGAATCAGCCCCAGCATTTT
CASSLAEQRGDRNQPQHF
>TRBV14|-|-|TRBJ1-1|12
TGTGCCAGCAGCCAAGCGGACACTGAAGCTTTCTTT
CASSQADTEAFF
>TRBV19|-|TRBD1|TRBJ2-3|15
TGTGCCAGTAGCCCACCAGGGGGCCAGTGGGATACGCAGTATTTT
CASSPPGGQWDTQYF
>TRBV3-1/TRBV3-2|once|TRBD1|TRBJ1-6|18
TGTGCCAGCAGTAGGACAGGGACCAAGAGCTCCTATAATTCACCCCTCCACTTT
CASSRTGTKSSYNSPLHF
>TRBV6-5|few|-|TRBJ1-1|14
TGTGCCAGCTCCGAGGCGCGGGGGAACACTGAAGCTTTCTTT
CASSEARGNTEAFF
>TRBV7-2|-|-|TRBJ2-3|14
TGTGCCAGCAGCTTAGTCCCTATCGCAGATACGCAGTATTTT
CASSLVPIADTQYF
>TRBV6-5|-|-|TRBJ1-4|14
TGTGCCAGAATTACCGGGGGTGTTTCCGAAAAACTGTTTTTT
CARITGGVSEKLFF
>TRBV5-1|-|TRBD2|TRBJ2-5|14
TGCGCCAGCAGCTTTCTAGCGGGCCAAGAGACCCAGTACTTC
CASSFLAGQETQYF
>TRBV7-2|-|-|TRBJ2-2|15
TGTGCCAGCAGCTTATGGTCCACTGACACCGGGGAGCTGTTTTTT
CASSLWSTDTGELFF
>TRBV5-1|-|TRBD2|TRBJ2-1|17
TGCGCCAGCAGCTTGGTGATCGGGACTAGCGTACTCAATGAGCAGTTCTTC
CASSLVIGTSVLNEQFF
>TRBV19|-|-|TRBJ1-2|12
TGTGCCAGTAGGTTCGGGGGGAATGGCTACACCTTC
CASRFGGNGYTF
>TRBV30|few|-|TRBJ2-2|13
TGTGCCTGGAGTGTAGGAGGGACCGGGGAGCTGTTTTTT
CAWSVGGTGELFF
>TRBV5-1|-|-|TRBJ2-3|17
TGCGCCAGCAGCCTGGGAGTCGGGGGAACGTTTATGGATACGCAGTATTTT
CASSLGVGGTFMDTQYF
>TRBV27|few|-|TRBJ2-3|13
TGTGCCAGCAGTAGCAACAGGGCAGATACGCAGTATTTT
CASSSNRADTQYF
>TRBV4-2|-|-|TRBJ2-7|15
TGTGCCAGCAGCCAAGATTTGAGCGCAGTCTACGAGCAGTACTTC
CASSQDLSAVYEQYF
>TRBV4-1|-|-|TRBJ1-2|15
TGCGCCAGCAGCCAAGAGGCGTCAGCGGGATTTGGCTACACCTTC
CASSQEASAGFGYTF
>TRBV12-3/TRBV12-4|once|-|TRBJ2-7|13
TGTGCCAGCAGCACGAGGGGGGGCTACGAGCAGTACTTC
CASSTRGGYEQYF
>TRBV24-1|-|-|TRBJ2-1|15
TGTGCCACCTCCGACGGAGATTCATCAGACAATGAGCAGTTCTTC
CATSDGDSSDNEQFF
>TRBV6-5|-|-|TRBJ2-7|15
TGTGCCAGCAGTCCTCATGGGCAGGGTAGCTACGAGCAGTACTTC
CASSPHGQGSYEQYF
>TRBV3-1/TRBV3-2|-|-|TRBJ1-2|15
TGTGCCAGCAGCCATTTAAATCAGGGGCGCTATGGCTACACCTTC
CASSHLNQGRYGYTF
>TRBV10-3|-|TRBD1|TRBJ1-5|15
TGTGCCATCAGTGCCCGGACAGGGGGCGATCAGCCCCAGCATTTT
CAISARTGGDQPQHF
>TRBV2|-|TRBD1|TRBJ2-7|14
TGTGCCAGGGGAGCTACAGGGGGATCGGGTGAGCAGTACTTC
CARGATGGSGEQYF
>TRBV6-1|-|TRBD1|TRBJ1-5|17
TGTGCCAGCAGTGAACTTGGGTCCGGGACAGGGGATCAGCCCCAGCATTTT
CASSELGSGTGDQPQHF
>TRBV21-1|once|-|TRBJ1-2|12
TGTGCCCGGGACAGACAATACTATGGCTACACCTTC
CARDRQYYGYTF
>TRBV5-1|-|TRBD1|TRBJ1-2|14
TGCGCCAGCAGCAGACAGGGGGCGGACTATGGCTACACCTTC
CASSRQGADYGYTF
>TRBV5-1|-|-|TRBJ1-1|16
TGCGCCAGCAGCTTGGGGGCGGGGGCCGGGGACACTGAAGCTTTCTTT
CASSLGAGAGDTEAFF
>TRBV29-1|-|TRBD1|TRBJ2-7|16
TGCAGCGTTGAAGAGCACCCGGGACAGGGCCTCTACGAGCAGTACTTC
CSVEEHPGQGLYEQYF
>TRBV3-1/TRBV3-2|-|-|TRBJ1-2|15
TGTGCCAGCAGCCAAGAGGGCAGCTTTAACTATGGCTACACCTTC
CASSQEGSFNYGYTF